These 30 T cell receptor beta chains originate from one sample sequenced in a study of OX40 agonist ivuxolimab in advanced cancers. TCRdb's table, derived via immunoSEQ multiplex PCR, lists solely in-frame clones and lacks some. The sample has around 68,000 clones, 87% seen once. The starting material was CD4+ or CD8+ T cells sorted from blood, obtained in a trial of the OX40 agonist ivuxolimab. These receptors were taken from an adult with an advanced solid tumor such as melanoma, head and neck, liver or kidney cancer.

CDR3 amino acids: CASSKSFGGGTQYF. In DNA form, the CDR3 reads TGTGCCAGCAGCAAAAGTTTCGGGGGTGGGACGCAGTATTTT. V usage is TRBV11-2 and J usage is TRBJ2-3; D might be TRBD2 (6 bases). V was pared by 5 bases and J by 9 bases, with 18 bases between. The CDR3 covers 14 residues. CDR1 and CDR2 (germline): SGHAT, FQNNGV.

The CDR3: CAIKGGADLGFGEQYF. The CDR3 nucleotides are TGTGCCATCAAGGGAGGTGCAGATCTGGGGTTTGGCGAGCAGTACTTC. The chain carries TRBV10-3 and TRBJ2-7, with D possibly matching TRBD2 (6 bases). The CDR3 contains 16 residues. Per the germline V gene, CDR1 is ENHRY and CDR2 is SYGVKD. Trimming cost V 7 bases and J 6 bases, with 25 bases left between them.

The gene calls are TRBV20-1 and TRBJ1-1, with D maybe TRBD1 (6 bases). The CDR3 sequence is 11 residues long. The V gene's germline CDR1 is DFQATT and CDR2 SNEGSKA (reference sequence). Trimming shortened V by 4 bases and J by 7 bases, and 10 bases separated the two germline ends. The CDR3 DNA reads TGCAGTGCTACTTCCAGGGGTGAAGCTTTCTTT. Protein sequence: CSATSRGEAFF.

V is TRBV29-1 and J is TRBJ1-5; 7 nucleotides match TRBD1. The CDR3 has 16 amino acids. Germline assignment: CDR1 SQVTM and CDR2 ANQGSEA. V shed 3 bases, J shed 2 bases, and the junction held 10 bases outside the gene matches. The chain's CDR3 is CSVEGRQGSGNQPQHF. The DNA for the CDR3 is TGCAGCGTTGAGGGCCGACAGGGTTCAGGCAATCAGCCCCAGCATTTT.

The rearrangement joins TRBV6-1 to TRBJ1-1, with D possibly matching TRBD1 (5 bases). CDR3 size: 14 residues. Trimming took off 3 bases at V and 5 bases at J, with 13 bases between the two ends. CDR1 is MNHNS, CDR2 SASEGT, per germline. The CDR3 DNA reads TGTGCCAGCAGTGAGGGGGTATTTATAACTGAAGCTTTCTTT. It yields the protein CASSEGVFITEAFF.

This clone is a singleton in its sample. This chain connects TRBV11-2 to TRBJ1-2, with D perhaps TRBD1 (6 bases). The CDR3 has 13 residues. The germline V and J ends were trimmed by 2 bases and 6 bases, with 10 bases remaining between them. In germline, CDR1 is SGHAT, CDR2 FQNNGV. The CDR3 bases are TGTGCCAGCAGCTTACGACAGGCGAATGGCTACACCTTC. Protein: CASSLRQANGYTF.

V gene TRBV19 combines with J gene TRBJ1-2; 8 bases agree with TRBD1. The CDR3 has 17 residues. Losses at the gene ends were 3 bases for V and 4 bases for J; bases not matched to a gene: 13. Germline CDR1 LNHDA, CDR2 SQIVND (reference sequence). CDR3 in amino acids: CASSILLPTGEGYGYTF. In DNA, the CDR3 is TGTGCCAGTAGTATCCTGCTCCCGACAGGGGAAGGCTATGGCTACACCTTC.

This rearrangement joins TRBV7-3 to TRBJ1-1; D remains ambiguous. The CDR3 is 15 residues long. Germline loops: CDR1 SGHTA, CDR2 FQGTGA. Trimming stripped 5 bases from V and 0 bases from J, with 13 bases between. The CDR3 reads CASSPSGGLNTEAFF. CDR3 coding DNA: TGTGCCAGCAGCCCATCAGGAGGGTTGAACACTGAAGCTTTCTTT.

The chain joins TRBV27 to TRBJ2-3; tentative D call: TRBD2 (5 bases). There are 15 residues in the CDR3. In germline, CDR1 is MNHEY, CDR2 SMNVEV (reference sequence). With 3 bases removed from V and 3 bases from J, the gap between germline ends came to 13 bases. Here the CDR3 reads CASSFVGVGTDTQYF. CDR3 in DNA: TGTGCCAGCAGTTTCGTCGGGGTCGGGACAGATACGCAGTATTTT.

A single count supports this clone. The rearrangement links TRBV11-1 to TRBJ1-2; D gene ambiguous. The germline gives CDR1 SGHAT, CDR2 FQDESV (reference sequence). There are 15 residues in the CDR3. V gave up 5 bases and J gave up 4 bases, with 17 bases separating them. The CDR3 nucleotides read TGTGCCAGCAGCCAAGAATCGACACCAGGCTATGGCTACACCTTC. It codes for CASSQESTPGYGYTF.

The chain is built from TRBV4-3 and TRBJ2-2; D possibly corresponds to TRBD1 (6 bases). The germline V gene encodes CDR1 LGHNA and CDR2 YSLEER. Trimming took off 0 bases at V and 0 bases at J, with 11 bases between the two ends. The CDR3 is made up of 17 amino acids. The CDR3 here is CASSQDDRGSNTGELFF. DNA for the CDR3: TGCGCCAGCAGCCAAGATGATAGGGGGTCGAACACCGGGGAGCTGTTTTTT.

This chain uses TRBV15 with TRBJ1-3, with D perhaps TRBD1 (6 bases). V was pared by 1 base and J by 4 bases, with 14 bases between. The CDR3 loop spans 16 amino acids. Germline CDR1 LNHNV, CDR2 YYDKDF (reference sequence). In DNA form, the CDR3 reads TGTGCCACCAGCAGAGCCCAAGGGGGTTCCGGAAACACCATATATTTT. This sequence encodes CATSRAQGGSGNTIYF. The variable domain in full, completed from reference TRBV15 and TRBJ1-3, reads DAMVIQNPRYQVTQFGKPVTLSCSQTLNHNVMYWYQQKSSQAPKLLFHYYDKDFNNEADTPDNFQSRRPNTSFCFLDIRSPGLGDTAMYLCATSRAQGGSGNTIYFGEGSWLTVV.

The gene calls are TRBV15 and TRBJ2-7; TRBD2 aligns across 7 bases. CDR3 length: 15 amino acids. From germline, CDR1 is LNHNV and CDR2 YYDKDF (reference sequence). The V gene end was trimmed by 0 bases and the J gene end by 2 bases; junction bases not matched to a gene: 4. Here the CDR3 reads CATSRDGGGAYEQYF. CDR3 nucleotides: TGTGCCACCAGCAGAGATGGTGGGGGGGCCTACGAGCAGTACTTC.

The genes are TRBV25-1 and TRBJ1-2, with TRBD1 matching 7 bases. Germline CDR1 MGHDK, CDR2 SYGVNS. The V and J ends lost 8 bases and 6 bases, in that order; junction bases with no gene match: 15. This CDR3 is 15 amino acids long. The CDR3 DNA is TGTGCCAGCTCTGAGCTTGGTACAGGGGTCGATGGCTACACCTTC. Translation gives CASSELGTGVDGYTF.

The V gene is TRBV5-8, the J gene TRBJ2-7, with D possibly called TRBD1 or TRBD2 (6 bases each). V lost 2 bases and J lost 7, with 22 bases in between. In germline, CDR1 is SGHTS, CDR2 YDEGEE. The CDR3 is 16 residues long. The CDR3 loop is CASSLDSGRGGREQYF. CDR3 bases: TGTGCCAGCAGCTTAGATTCCGGCAGGGGAGGTCGGGAGCAGTACTTC.

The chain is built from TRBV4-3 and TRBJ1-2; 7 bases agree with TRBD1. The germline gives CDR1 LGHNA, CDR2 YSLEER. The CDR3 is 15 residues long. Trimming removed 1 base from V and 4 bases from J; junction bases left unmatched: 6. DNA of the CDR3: TGCGCCAGCAGCCAAGGACAGGGCGGCGGCTATGGCTACACCTTC. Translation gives CASSQGQGGGYGYTF.

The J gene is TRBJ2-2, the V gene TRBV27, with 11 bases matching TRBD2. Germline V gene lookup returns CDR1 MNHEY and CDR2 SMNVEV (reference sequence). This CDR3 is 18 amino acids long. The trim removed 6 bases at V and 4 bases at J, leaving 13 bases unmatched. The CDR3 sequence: CASRAGTSGGLGTGELFF. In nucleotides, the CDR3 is TGTGCCAGCAGGGCTGGCACTAGCGGGGGCTTGGGCACCGGGGAGCTGTTTTTT.

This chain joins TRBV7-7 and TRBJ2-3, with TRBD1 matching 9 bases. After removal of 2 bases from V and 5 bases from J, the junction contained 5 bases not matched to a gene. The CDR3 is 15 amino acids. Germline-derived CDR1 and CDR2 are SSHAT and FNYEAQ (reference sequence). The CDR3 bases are TGTGCCAGCAGCTTAACAGGGGGCTCACAAGATACGCAGTATTTT. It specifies CASSLTGGSQDTQYF.

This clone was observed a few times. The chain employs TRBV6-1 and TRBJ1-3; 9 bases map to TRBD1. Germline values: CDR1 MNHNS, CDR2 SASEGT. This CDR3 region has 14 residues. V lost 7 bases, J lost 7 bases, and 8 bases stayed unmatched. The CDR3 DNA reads TGTGCCAGCAACTTAGACAGGGGGGGGAACACCATATATTTT. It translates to CASNLDRGGNTIYF.

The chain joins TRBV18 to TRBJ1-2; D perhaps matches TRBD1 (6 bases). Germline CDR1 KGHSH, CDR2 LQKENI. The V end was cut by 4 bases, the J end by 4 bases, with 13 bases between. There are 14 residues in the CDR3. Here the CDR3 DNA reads TGTGCCAGCTCACTTGCAGGGGAGGTCTATGGCTACACCTTC. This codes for CASSLAGEVYGYTF.

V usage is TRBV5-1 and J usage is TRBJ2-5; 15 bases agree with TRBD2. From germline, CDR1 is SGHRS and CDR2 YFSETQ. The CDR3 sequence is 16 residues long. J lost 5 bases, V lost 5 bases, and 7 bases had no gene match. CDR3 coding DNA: TGCGCCAGCAGTTCGGGACTAGCGGGGGGATATGAGACCCAGTACTTC. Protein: CASSSGLAGGYETQYF.

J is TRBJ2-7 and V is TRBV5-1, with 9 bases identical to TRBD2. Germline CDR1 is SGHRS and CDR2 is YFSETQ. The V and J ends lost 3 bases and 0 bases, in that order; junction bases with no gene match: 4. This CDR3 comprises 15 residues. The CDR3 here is CASSSSGLASYEQYF. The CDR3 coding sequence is TGCGCCAGCAGCTCGTCGGGACTAGCCTCCTACGAGCAGTACTTC.

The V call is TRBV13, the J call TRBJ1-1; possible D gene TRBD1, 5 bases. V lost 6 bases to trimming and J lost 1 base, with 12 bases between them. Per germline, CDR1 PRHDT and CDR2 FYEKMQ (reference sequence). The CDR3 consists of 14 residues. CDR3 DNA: TGTGCCAGCAGTACGACAGCCCGGAACACTGAAGCTTTCTTT. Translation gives CASSTTARNTEAFF.

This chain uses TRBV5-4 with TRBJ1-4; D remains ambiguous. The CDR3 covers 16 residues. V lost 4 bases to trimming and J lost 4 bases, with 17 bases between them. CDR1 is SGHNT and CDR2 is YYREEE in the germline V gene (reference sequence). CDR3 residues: CASSPGGRTGNEKLFF. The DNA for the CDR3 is TGTGCCAGCAGCCCCGGTGGGCGGACGGGTAATGAAAAACTGTTTTTT. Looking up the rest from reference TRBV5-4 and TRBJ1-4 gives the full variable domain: ETGVTQSPTHLIKTRGQQVTLRCSSQSGHNTVSWYQQALGQGPQFIFQYYREEENGRGNFPPRFSGLQFPNYSSELNVNALELDDSALYLCASSPGGRTGNEKLFFGSGTQLSVL.

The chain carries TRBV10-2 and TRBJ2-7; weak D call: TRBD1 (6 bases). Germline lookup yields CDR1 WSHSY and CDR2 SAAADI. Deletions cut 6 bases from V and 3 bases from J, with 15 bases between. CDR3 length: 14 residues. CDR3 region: CASRGEGENYEQYF. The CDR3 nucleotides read TGCGCCAGCAGAGGAGAGGGGGAAAACTACGAGCAGTACTTC.

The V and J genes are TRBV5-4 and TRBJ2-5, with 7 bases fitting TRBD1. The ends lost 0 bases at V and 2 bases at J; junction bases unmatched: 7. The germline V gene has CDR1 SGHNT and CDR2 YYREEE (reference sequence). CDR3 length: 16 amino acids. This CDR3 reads CASSLAKTGLQETQYF. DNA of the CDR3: TGTGCCAGCAGCTTGGCCAAGACAGGGTTGCAAGAGACCCAGTACTTC.

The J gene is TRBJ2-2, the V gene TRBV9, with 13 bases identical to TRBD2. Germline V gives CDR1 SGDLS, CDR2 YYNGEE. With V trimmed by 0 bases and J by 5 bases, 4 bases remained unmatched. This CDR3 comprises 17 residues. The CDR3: CASSVVPGLAGTGELFF. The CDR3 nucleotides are TGTGCCAGCAGCGTAGTACCGGGACTAGCGGGAACCGGGGAGCTGTTTTTT.

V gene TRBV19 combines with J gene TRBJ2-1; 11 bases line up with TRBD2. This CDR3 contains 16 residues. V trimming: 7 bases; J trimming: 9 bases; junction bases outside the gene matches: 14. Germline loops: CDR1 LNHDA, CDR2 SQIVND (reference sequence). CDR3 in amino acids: CASKPLLAGGSGEQFF. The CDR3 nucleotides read TGTGCCAGTAAACCGTTATTAGCGGGGGGGTCCGGTGAGCAGTTCTTC.

The CDR3 is CASSLAFSGVTRQETQYF. The CDR3 DNA reads TGTGCCAGCAGCTTGGCGTTTAGCGGGGTCACTAGACAAGAGACCCAGTACTTC. The chain combines TRBV5-8 with TRBJ2-5; TRBD2 matches at 8 bases. The trim removed 0 bases at V and 2 bases at J, leaving 12 bases unmatched. In germline, CDR1 is SGHTS, CDR2 YDEGEE. The CDR3 length is 18 residues.

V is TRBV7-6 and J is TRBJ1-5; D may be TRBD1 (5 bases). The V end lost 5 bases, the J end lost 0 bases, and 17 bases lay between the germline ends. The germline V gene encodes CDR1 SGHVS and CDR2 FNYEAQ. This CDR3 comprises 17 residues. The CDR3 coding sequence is TGTGCCAGCAGCCTCGGGGGTTGGGGTAATAGCAATCAGCCCCAGCATTTT. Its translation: CASSLGGWGNSNQPQHF.